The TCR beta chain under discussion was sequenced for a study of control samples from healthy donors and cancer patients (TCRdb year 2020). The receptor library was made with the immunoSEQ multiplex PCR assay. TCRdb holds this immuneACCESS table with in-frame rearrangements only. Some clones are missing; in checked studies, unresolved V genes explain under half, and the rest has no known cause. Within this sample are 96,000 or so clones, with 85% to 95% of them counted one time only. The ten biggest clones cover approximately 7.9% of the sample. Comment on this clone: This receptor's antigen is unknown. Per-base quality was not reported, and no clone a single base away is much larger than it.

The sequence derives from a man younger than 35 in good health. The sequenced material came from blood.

In nucleotide form, the sequence is TGTGCCAGCAGGGACCAGAATCACCAGTACTTC. This sequence encodes CASRDQNHQYF. Here the chain combines TRBV2 and TRBJ2-7; no D segment can be confidently identified. Including cysteine and phenylalanine, the CDR3 has 11 amino acids. Kept here is only the CDR3 DNA, which spans 33 bases and is read in frame from base 1. A distance of 13 bases separates the germline ends of V and J, which lose 6 bases and 10 bases respectively. Via the germline V gene, CDR1 is SNHLY and CDR2 FYNNEI.